These 2 T cell receptor beta chains originate from one sample sequenced in a study of cytotoxic CD8 clonotypes in ibrutinib-treated CLL. TCRdb's copy holds only in-frame clones and misses some; the assay was immunoSEQ multiplex PCR. The table has around 70,000 clones, approximately 90% seen once. This specimen was PBMCs, taken after 12 months of ibrutinib treatment. The receptors come from a human donor with chronic lymphocytic leukemia.

This chain uses TRBV18 with TRBJ1-5; D uncertain. CDR1 and CDR2 (germline): KGHSH, LQKENI. The CDR3 sequence is 15 residues long. Trimming took off 2 bases at V and 2 bases at J, with 10 bases between the two ends. The CDR3 nucleotides are TGTGCCAGCTCACCATTTGGCGCGGGCAATCAGCCCCAGCATTTT. Translating it yields CASSPFGAGNQPQHF.

This clone was counted a single time. The chain recombines TRBV15 with TRBJ2-1; D possibly corresponds to TRBD2 (5 bases). The ends were cut back, 5 bases at V and 8 bases at J, with 22 bases in the middle. This CDR3 region has 16 residues. Germline CDR1 LNHNV, CDR2 YYDKDF (reference sequence). CDR3 sequence: CATSRRTDPEGDEQFF. The DNA for the CDR3 is TGTGCCACCAGCCGGAGGACGGACCCCGAGGGCGATGAGCAGTTCTTC.